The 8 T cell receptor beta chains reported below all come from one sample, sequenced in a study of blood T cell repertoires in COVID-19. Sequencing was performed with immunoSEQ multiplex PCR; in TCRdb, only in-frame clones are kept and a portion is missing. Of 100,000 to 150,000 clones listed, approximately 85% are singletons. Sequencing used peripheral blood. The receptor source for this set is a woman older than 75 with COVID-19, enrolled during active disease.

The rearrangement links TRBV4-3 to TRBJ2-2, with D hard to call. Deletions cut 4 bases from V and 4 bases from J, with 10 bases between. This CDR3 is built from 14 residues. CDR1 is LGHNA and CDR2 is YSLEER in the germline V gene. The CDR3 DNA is TGCGCCAGCAGCCTCGTGGAGAGCACCGGGGAGCTGTTTTTT. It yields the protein CASSLVESTGELFF.

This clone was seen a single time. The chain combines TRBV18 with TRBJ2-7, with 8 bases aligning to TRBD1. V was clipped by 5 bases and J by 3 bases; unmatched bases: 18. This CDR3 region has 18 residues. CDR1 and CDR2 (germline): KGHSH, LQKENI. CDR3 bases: TGTGCCAGCTCATCCGACAGGGGTACCGGACTACCTCTCTACGAGCAGTACTTC. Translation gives CASSSDRGTGLPLYEQYF.

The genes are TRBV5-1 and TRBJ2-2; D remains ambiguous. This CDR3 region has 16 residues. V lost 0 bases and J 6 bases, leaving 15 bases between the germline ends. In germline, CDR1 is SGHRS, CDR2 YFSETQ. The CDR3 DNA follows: TGCGCCAGCAGCTTGGCCCTCGCGGTATCCCCCGGGGAGCTGTTTTTT. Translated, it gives CASSLALAVSPGELFF.

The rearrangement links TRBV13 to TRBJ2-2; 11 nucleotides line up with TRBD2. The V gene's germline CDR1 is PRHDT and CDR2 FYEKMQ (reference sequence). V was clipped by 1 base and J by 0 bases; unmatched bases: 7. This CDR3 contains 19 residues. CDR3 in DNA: TGTGCCAGCAGCTTAGTACTAGCGGGAGACGACGCGAACACCGGGGAGCTGTTTTTT. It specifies CASSLVLAGDDANTGELFF.

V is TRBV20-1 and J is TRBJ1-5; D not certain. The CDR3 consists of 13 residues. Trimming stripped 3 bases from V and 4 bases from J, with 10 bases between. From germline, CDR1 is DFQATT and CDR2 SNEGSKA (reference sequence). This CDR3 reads CSASRPENQPQHF. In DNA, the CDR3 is TGCAGTGCTAGTCGGCCGGAGAATCAGCCCCAGCATTTT.

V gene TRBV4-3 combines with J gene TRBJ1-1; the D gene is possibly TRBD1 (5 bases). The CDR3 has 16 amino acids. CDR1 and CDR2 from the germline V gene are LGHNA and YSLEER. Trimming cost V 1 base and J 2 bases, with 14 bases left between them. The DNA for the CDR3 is TGCGCCAGCAGCCAAGCCCTGGGGCGCGGCAACACTGAAGCTTTCTTT. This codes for CASSQALGRGNTEAFF.

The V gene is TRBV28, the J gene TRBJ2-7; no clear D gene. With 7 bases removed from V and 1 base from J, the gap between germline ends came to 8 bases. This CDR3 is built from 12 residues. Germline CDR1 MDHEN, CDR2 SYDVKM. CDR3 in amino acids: CASTGISYEQYF. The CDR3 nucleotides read TGTGCCAGCACAGGCATTTCCTACGAGCAGTACTTC.

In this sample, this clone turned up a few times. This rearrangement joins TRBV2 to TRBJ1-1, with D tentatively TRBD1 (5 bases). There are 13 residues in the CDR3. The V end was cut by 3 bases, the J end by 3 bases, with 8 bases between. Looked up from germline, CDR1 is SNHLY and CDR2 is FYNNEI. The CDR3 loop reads CASSERGDTEAFF. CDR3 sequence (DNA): TGTGCCAGCAGTGAGCGGGGGGACACTGAAGCTTTCTTT.